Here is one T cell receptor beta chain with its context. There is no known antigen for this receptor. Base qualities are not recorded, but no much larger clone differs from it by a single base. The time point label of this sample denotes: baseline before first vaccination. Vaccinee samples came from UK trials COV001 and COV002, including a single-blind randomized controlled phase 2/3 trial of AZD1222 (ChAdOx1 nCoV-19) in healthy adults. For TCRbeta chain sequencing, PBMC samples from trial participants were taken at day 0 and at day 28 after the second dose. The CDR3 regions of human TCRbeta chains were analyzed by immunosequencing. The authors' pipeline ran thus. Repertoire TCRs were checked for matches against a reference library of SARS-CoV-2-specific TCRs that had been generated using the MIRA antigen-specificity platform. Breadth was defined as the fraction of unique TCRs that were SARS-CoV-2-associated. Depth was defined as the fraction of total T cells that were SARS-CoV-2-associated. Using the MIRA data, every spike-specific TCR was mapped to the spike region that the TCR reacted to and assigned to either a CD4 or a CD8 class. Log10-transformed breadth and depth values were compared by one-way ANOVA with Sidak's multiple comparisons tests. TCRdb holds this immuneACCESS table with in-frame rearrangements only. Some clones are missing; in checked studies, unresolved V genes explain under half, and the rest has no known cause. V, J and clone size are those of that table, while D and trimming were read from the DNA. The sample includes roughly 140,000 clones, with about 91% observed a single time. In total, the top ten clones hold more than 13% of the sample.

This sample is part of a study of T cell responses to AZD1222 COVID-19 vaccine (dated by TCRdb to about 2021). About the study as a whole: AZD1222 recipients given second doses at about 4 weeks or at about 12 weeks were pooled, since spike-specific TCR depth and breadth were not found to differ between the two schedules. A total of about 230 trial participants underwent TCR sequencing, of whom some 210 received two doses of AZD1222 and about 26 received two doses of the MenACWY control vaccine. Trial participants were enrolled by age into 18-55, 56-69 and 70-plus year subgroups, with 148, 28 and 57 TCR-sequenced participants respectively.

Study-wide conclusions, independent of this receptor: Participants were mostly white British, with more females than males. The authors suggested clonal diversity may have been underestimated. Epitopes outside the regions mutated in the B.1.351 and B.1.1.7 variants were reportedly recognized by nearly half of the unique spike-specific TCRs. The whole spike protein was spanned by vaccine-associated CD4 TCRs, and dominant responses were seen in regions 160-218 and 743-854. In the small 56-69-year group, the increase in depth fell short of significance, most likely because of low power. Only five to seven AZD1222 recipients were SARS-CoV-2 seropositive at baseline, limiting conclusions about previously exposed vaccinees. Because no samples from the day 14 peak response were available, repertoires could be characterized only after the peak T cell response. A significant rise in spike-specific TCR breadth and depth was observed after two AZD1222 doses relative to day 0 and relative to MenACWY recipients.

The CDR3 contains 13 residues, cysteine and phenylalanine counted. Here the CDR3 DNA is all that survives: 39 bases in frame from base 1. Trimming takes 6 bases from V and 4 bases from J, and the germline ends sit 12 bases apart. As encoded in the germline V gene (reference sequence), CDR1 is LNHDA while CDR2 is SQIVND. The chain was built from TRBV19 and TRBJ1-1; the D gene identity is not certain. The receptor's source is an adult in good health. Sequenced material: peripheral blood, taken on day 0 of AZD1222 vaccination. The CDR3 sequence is CASRLHLSTEAFF. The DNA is TGTGCCAGTAGACTCCACCTGAGCACTGAAGCTTTCTTT.